These T cell receptor beta chains were read from a single sample in a study of cytomegalovirus exposure and HLA in healthy donors. Clones were sequenced by immunoSEQ multiplex PCR, and TCRdb holds only the in-frame ones, with some missing. Its clone listing holds around 29,000 clones. The sequenced material came from PBMCs. The source of these receptors is a young man in good health and CMV-seronegative. Both conserved end residues are part of each CDR3. The D gene is left open where the match is weak.

j_call d_call v_call cdr3_aa cdr3_nt
TRBJ2-7 TRBD2 TRBV6-5 CASRESGAYEQYF TGTGCCAGCAGAGAGAGCGGGGCCTACGAGCAGTACTTC
TRBJ2-5 - TRBV5-5 CASSLNPIETQYF TGTGCCAGCAGCTTGAACCCTATAGAGACCCAGTACTTC
TRBJ2-5 - TRBV28 CASTPSTELGTQYF TGTGCCAGCACCCCCTCGACAGAATTGGGGACCCAGTACTTC
TRBJ2-1 - TRBV5-1 CASSLPVGGGHYNEQFF TGCGCCAGCAGCTTGCCCGTAGGCGGGGGCCACTACAATGAGCAGTTCTTC
TRBJ1-6 TRBD1 TRBV30 CAWTRGTGTGGNSPLHF TGTGCCTGGACCAGGGGGACAGGAACAGGGGGTAATTCACCCCTCCACTTT
TRBJ2-1 TRBD2 TRBV2 CASLWGGNEQFF TGTGCCAGCCTGTGGGGGGGCAATGAGCAGTTCTTC
TRBJ2-7 - TRBV7-2 CASSLVTVGYEQYF TGTGCCAGCAGCTTAGTGACTGTAGGCTACGAGCAGTACTTC
TRBJ1-6 TRBD1 TRBV6-1 CASSGRDRVLTLHF TGTGCCAGCAGTGGGAGGGACAGGGTATTAACCCTCCACTTT
TRBJ1-2 TRBD1 TRBV30 CAWSRVRQGGGYTF TGTGCCTGGAGCAGGGTACGACAGGGCGGAGGCTACACCTTC
TRBJ2-7 - TRBV9 CASSKDFEEQYF TGTGCCAGCAGCAAAGACTTTGAAGAGCAGTACTTC
TRBJ2-1 - TRBV7-2 CASSLDPGGWGEQFF TGTGCCAGCAGCTTAGACCCAGGGGGGTGGGGTGAGCAGTTCTTC
TRBJ2-1 TRBD2 TRBV18 CASSPRTSGGAYNEQFF TGTGCCAGCTCACCACGGACTAGCGGGGGCGCCTACAATGAGCAGTTCTTC
TRBJ2-1 - TRBV19 CASSTGAGQYNEQFF TGTGCCAGTAGTACAGGGGCGGGTCAGTACAATGAGCAGTTCTTC
TRBJ1-5 - TRBV28 CASSSPTDSNQPQHF TGTGCCAGCAGTTCCCCGACAGACTCCAATCAGCCCCAGCATTTT
TRBJ1-6 - TRBV11-1 CASSPRTDSPLHF TGTGCCAGCAGCCCCCGGACAGATTCACCCCTCCACTTT
TRBJ2-3 - TRBV27 CASRGHSTDTQYF TGTGCCAGCAGGGGACATAGCACAGATACGCAGTATTTT
TRBJ2-7 - TRBV28 CASSLTGRDWEQYF TGTGCCAGCAGTTTAACGGGCCGGGACTGGGAGCAGTACTTC
TRBJ2-1 TRBD2 TRBV7-2 CASSLGLAASYNEQFF TGTGCCAGCAGCTTAGGGCTAGCGGCCTCCTACAATGAGCAGTTCTTC
TRBJ2-7 - TRBV19 CASSIWGDSSYEQYF TGTGCCAGTAGTATATGGGGGGACAGCTCCTACGAGCAGTACTTC
TRBJ2-1 TRBD2 TRBV6-6 CASSYSGLAGQNEQFF TGTGCCAGCAGTTACTCGGGACTAGCGGGACAAAATGAGCAGTTCTTC
TRBJ2-3 TRBD1 TRBV5-1 CASSSGGLADTQYF TGCGCCAGCAGCTCAGGGGGCTTGGCAGATACGCAGTATTTT
TRBJ2-3 - TRBV5-5 CASSFQLTRGGLDTQYF TGTGCCAGCAGCTTCCAACTAACGAGGGGGGGTTTAGATACGCAGTATTTT
TRBJ2-6 - TRBV15 CATSSGLGLSTGANVLTF TGTGCCACCAGCAGTGGGTTAGGACTGTCGACTGGGGCCAACGTCCTGACTTTC
TRBJ1-5 TRBD1 TRBV10-3 CAIGEQGAGNQPQHF TGTGCCATCGGAGAACAGGGGGCAGGCAATCAGCCCCAGCATTTT
TRBJ2-7 - TRBV7-2 CASSYYRDTLHF TGTGCCAGCAGCTATTACCGGGACACTTTGCACTTC
TRBJ1-5 TRBD1 TRBV11-2 CASSLTGTGDQPQHF TGTGCCAGCAGCCTCACCGGGACAGGGGATCAGCCCCAGCATTTT
TRBJ2-1 - TRBV9 CASSAANSYEQFF TGTGCCAGCAGCGCTGCAAATAGTTATGAGCAGTTCTTC
TRBJ1-1 - TRBV6-1 CASNPGSNTEAFF TGTGCCAGCAACCCCGGGAGTAACACTGAAGCTTTCTTT
TRBJ1-4 - TRBV18 CASSPGSNEKLFF TGTGCCAGCTCACCGGGCTCTAATGAAAAACTGTTTTTT
TRBJ2-3 - TRBV5-4 CASNLGSGDSTDTQYF TGTGCCAGCAACCTCGGGTCTGGCGATAGCACAGATACGCAGTATTTT
TRBJ2-1 TRBD2 TRBV7-8 CASSFSLAGGRDEQFF TGTGCCAGCAGCTTTTCACTAGCGGGAGGACGCGATGAGCAGTTCTTC
TRBJ2-7 TRBD1 TRBV7-9 CASSPRQGTYEQYF TGTGCCAGCAGCCCTCGACAGGGCACCTACGAGCAGTACTTC
TRBJ2-7 - TRBV4-1 CASSRCYEQYF TGCGCCAGCAGCCGGTGCTACGAGCAGTACTTC
TRBJ2-7 - TRBV6-5 CASSYSPRDSYEQYF TGTGCCAGCAGTTACTCGCCGCGGGACTCCTACGAGCAGTACTTC
TRBJ2-1 TRBD2 TRBV19 CASTWTSGGREQFF TGTGCCAGTACTTGGACTAGCGGGGGTAGGGAGCAGTTCTTC
TRBJ2-5 - TRBV7-9 CASSSTGTRETQYF TGTGCCAGCAGTTCGACAGGGACTAGAGAGACCCAGTACTTC
TRBJ1-2 - TRBV28 CASSHRAHGYTF TGTGCCAGCAGCCACAGAGCTCATGGCTACACCTTC
TRBJ1-5 TRBD1 TRBV13 CASSLGGGTGGIPNQPQHF TGTGCCAGCAGCTTAGGAGGGGGGACAGGGGGTATCCCCAATCAGCCCCAGCATTTT
TRBJ2-2 TRBD2 TRBV5-1 CASSRGVSGELFF TGCGCCAGCAGCCGGGGGGTGAGTGGGGAGCTGTTTTTT
TRBJ2-7 TRBD1 TRBV11-2 CASSFLKGQTNYEQYF TGTGCCAGCAGCTTCCTTAAGGGACAGACTAACTACGAGCAGTACTTC
TRBJ1-1 - TRBV10-3 CAISERTVMNTEAFF TGTGCCATCAGTGAGAGGACAGTAATGAACACTGAAGCTTTCTTT
TRBJ2-3 - TRBV18 CASSPTADKQYF TGTGCCAGCTCACCGACTGCAGATAAGCAGTATTTT